This entry features one T cell receptor (beta chain) sequence. What it binds is not known. Primers included in the PCR were 60 Vbeta and 13 Jbeta primers. Here immunoSEQ multiplex PCR was the method, and the copy in TCRdb shows in-frame clones only, minus some. Among 200,000 or so clones, over 60% were seen once, and the ten largest hold 15% to 19%. This sample is part of a study of cytomegalovirus exposure and HLA in healthy donors. Regarding the study as a whole: A later analysis showed TCR association rates differing by HLA locus, peaking at DRB1 and lowest at HLA-C. In a later analysis, CMV-associated beta chains were mostly HLA-associated, it appeared.

V lost 5 bases, J lost 2 bases, and 13 bases lay in between. The germline CDR1 and CDR2 sequences are MNHEY and SMNVEV (reference sequence). The CDR3 totals 14 residues. This sequence originates from a man aged 35-49 years in good health and CMV-seronegative. The specimen sequenced was PBMCs. The V call is TRBV27, the J call TRBJ2-7; the D gene is possibly TRBD1 (6 bases). The CDR3 region is CASSIQGNPYEQYF. For the CDR3, the DNA is TGTGCCAGCAGTATACAGGGAAATCCCTACGAGCAGTACTTC.